Sequencing of this TCR beta chain was carried out in a study of OX40 agonist ivuxolimab in advanced cancers. Study results and caveats: Expanded clones were, on average, more numerous among CD8+ T cells than CD4+.

The table came from immunoSEQ multiplex PCR; TCRdb's copy has only in-frame clones and leaves some out. The profile shows tens of thousands of clones, 60% to 80% of them singletons. V gave up 5 bases and J gave up 3 bases; unmatched junction bases: 5. CDR3 length equals 15 residues. Germline assignment: CDR1 MDHEN and CDR2 SYDVKM. This clone has only one observation. What it binds is not known. The sample here was CD4+ or CD8+ T cells sorted from blood, taken in a trial of the OX40 agonist ivuxolimab. This receptor was obtained from an adult with an advanced solid tumor such as melanoma, head and neck, liver or kidney cancer. The chain joins TRBV28 to TRBJ1-3; TRBD1 matches at 9 bases. The CDR3 nucleotides are TGTGCCAGCAGTCCGGACAGGGGTTTTGGAAACACCATATATTTT. Translation gives CASSPDRGFGNTIYF.